This TCR beta chain was obtained from a study of T cells in Graves' hyperthyroidism and ophthalmopathy. Lactation, pregnancy, other autoimmune disease or uncontrolled infection excluded patients. The diagnoses drew upon clinical symptoms, serum thyroxine and TRAb, thyroid ultrasound and orbital computed tomography. The CDR3 regions of TCR beta were amplified from RNA transcripts. Initially, a first-round RT-PCR of the TCR CDR3 employed the HTBI primer set. TCRdb redid the calling of the multiplex PCR reads with MiXCR, one entry per CDR3 protein. Here the sample spans 400,000 or so distinct CDR3 sequences, about 14% being singletons. This clonotype was seen repeatedly, ten times or more. CDR3 size: 14 residues. V lost 1 base and J lost 8, with 14 bases in between. Germline V gene data show CDR1 as MDHEN and CDR2 as SYDVKM.

The specimen was blood. The chain joins TRBV28 to TRBJ1-2; D gene ambiguous. The source is a woman aged 25 to 39 with Graves' ophthalmopathy. The DNA of the CDR3 is TGTGCCAGCAGTTTATTGGTGGGAGTCAGGGGCTACACCTTC. Its translation: CASSLLVGVRGYTF.